This T cell receptor beta chain was sequenced in a study of patients and donors after allogeneic stem cell transplantation. MiXCR, run by TCRdb on the RT-PCR reads, gives a single entry per CDR3 protein. The sample lists roughly 960,000 distinct CDR3 sequences; about 20% were seen once. This clonotype was found a few times. Germline-derived CDR1 and CDR2 are SQVTM and ANQGSEA. The CDR3 runs 15 residues. V was clipped by 1 base and J by 1 base, with 14 bases between them. The source of this sequence is a human donor who was either an allogeneic HSCT recipient or a stem cell or donor lymphocyte infusion donor (not recorded which). It is not recorded whose cells these are; they may come from a transplant donor. The rearrangement uses TRBV29-1 and TRBJ2-7, with D possibly TRBD2 on 5 matching bases. The sample was blood, either unsorted or a sorted T cell fraction (not recorded which). Here the CDR3 DNA reads TGCAGCGTTGAAGTAGAGGACTGGGCTTCCTACGAGCAGTACTTC. It codes for CSVEVEDWASYEQYF.